The clone carrying this T cell receptor (beta chain) has just one count. Its antigen remains unidentified. This sample was included in a study of shared clonotypes between healthy human individuals. Profiled with immunoSEQ multiplex PCR; TCRdb holds only in-frame clones, not every one. The data contain 2 million to 2.5 million clones, roughly 90% of them singletons. J gave up 2 bases and V 3 bases, and 2 bases lay outside the gene matches. The CDR3 consists of 14 residues. Germline V gene data show CDR1 as LNHDA and CDR2 as SQIVND (reference sequence). Points from the study as a whole: Estimated richness was generally greater in naive than memory subsets. Clonotypes shared by all four sorted-subset donors had higher generation probabilities than non-shared clonotypes.

Source material: naive CD4+ T cells from PBMCs. Subset given: CD45RA+ positively selected. The chain carries TRBV19 and TRBJ2-3, with 7 bases fitting TRBD1. The receptor was isolated from a man aged 18 to 30 in good health. Some clones in this sample may be carry-over from other donors' samples. CDR3 in DNA: TGTGCCAGTAGTATTCAGGGGGTCACAGATACGCAGTATTTT. Its translation is CASSIQGVTDTQYF.